Each of the 23 T cell receptor beta chains below was sequenced from the same sample in a study of response to subunit inactivated influenza vaccine. TCRdb ran MiXCR on the RT-PCR reads and lists one entry per CDR3 protein. The sample yields about 830,000 distinct CDR3 sequences, around a sixth seen once. The material was PBMCs from blood, obtained about 5 days after vaccination. The receptors shown here come from a man over 45 who received an inactivated influenza vaccine.

The chain has TRBV28 and TRBJ2-7; 9 bases map to TRBD1. V lost 6 bases, J lost 9 bases, and 18 bases stayed unmatched. The CDR3 totals 16 residues. The germline CDR1 and CDR2 sequences are MDHEN and SYDVKM. CDR3 in DNA: TGTGCCAGCAGCCCCTCGTCCGGGACAGGGCGTAAGGGGCAGTACTTC. This translates into CASSPSSGTGRKGQYF.

The chain joins TRBV20-1 to TRBJ2-1; D might be TRBD1 (5 bases). Trimming removed 6 bases at V and 0 bases at J, with 15 bases between. CDR1 is DFQATT, CDR2 SNEGSKA, per germline (reference sequence). The CDR3 runs 15 residues. The CDR3 here is CSATGRPSSYNEQFF. DNA of the CDR3: TGCAGTGCAACAGGACGTCCTAGCTCCTACAATGAGCAGTTCTTC.

There are a few counts of this clonotype. The chain uses TRBV5-1 and TRBJ1-1, with D hard to call. V was shortened by 4 bases and J by 4 bases, with 11 bases between the two germline ends. Germline-derived CDR1 and CDR2 are SGHRS and YFSETQ. This CDR3 is 13 amino acids long. CDR3 sequence reads: CASSPHGTTEAFF. In DNA form, the CDR3 reads TGCGCCAGCAGCCCACACGGTACCACTGAAGCTTTCTTT.

In this sample, this clonotype turned up many times. The chain joins TRBV5-1 to TRBJ2-3, with 10 bases matching TRBD2. The CDR3 has 15 residues. J lost 3 bases, V lost 0 bases, and 1 base had no gene match. Germline V lookup: CDR1 SGHRS, CDR2 YFSETQ. The CDR3 region has the DNA TGCGCCAGCAGCTTGGAACTAGCGGGGACAGATACGCAGTATTTT. It specifies CASSLELAGTDTQYF.

This clonotype showed up just a few times. This sequence joins TRBV5-5 and TRBJ2-3, with 11 positions matching TRBD2. The CDR3 spans 16 residues. Germline CDR1 reads SGHKS; CDR2 reads YYEKEE (reference sequence). The V gene end was trimmed by 2 bases and the J gene end by 4 bases; junction bases not matched to a gene: 6. CDR3 DNA: TGTGCCAGCAGCTTATCACTAGCGGGAGTGTCAGATACGCAGTATTTT. Translating it yields CASSLSLAGVSDTQYF.

The chain carries TRBV6-1 and TRBJ1-2, with D maybe TRBD1 (5 bases). The CDR3 has 13 residues. The ends were cut back, 4 bases at V and 5 bases at J, with 11 bases in the middle. Germline V gene data show CDR1 as MNHNS and CDR2 as SASEGT. This chain's CDR3 is CASSGRDGYGYTF. CDR3 DNA: TGTGCCAGCAGTGGCAGGGACGGGTATGGCTACACCTTC.

The chain is built from TRBV7-2 and TRBJ2-5; D is unclear. Germline values: CDR1 SGHTA, CDR2 FQGNSA. The CDR3 has 13 amino acids. Trimming took off 1 base at V and 2 bases at J, with 5 bases between the two ends. CDR3 sequence: CASSLVNQETQYF. CDR3 sequence (DNA): TGTGCCAGCAGCTTAGTGAATCAAGAGACCCAGTACTTC.

V is TRBV20-1 and J is TRBJ1-6; D uncertain. Germline V gene data show CDR1 as DFQATT and CDR2 as SNEGSKA (reference sequence). V was pared by 3 bases and J by 8 bases, with 11 bases between. The CDR3 is 13 amino acids. The CDR3 region has the DNA TGCAGTGCTAGTTTGGAAGCTGATTCACCCCTCCACTTT. Translating it yields CSASLEADSPLHF.

This clonotype has only a few counts. The chain couples TRBV28 to TRBJ2-7; TRBD2 agrees at 13 bases. This CDR3 spans 18 amino acids. The germline V gene has CDR1 MDHEN and CDR2 SYDVKM. J gave up 2 bases and V 3 bases, and 10 bases lay outside the gene matches. The CDR3: CASSFETGTSGTAYEQYF. Here the CDR3 DNA reads TGTGCCAGCAGTTTTGAAACCGGGACTAGCGGGACAGCCTACGAGCAGTACTTC.

This clonotype occurred a few times. The genes are TRBV7-2 and TRBJ2-3; possibly TRBD2 for D (5 bases). V gave up 1 base and J gave up 7 bases, with 15 bases separating them. The germline gives CDR1 SGHTA, CDR2 FQGNSA. This CDR3 is 15 amino acids long. The CDR3 DNA reads TGTGCCAGCAGCTTAGTATCGGTCGGAGGTAATACGCAGTATTTT. As protein: CASSLVSVGGNTQYF.

This clonotype was detected a few times. V is TRBV2 and J is TRBJ2-7, with 9 bases that match TRBD2. CDR1 is SNHLY, CDR2 FYNNEI, per germline. This CDR3 contains 15 residues. V was pared by 4 bases and J by 2 bases, with 6 bases of the junction left unmatched. The CDR3 DNA sequence: TGTGCCAGCAGTGTTGCGACTAGCGGACCCTACGAGCAGTACTTC. Translation: CASSVATSGPYEQYF. The complete variable domain, with remaining parts taken from reference TRBV2 and TRBJ2-7, reads EPEVTQTPSHQVTQMGQEVILRCVPISNHLYFYWYRQILGQKVEFLVSFYNNEISEKSEIFDDQFSVERPDGSNFTLKIRSTKLEDSAMYFCASSVATSGPYEQYFGPGTRLTVT.

The chain carries TRBV11-2 and TRBJ2-7; 7 bases are a match to TRBD1. The CDR3 length is 14 residues. The V and J ends lost 0 bases and 3 bases, in that order; junction bases with no gene match: 2. CDR1 SGHAT and CDR2 FQNNGV come from the germline V gene. The CDR3 spells CASSLDAGGYEQYF. For the CDR3, the DNA is TGTGCCAGCAGCTTAGATGCAGGGGGCTACGAGCAGTACTTC.

This clonotype was picked up many times. This chain joins TRBV24-1 and TRBJ2-7, with TRBD1 as a possible D gene (5 bases). Germline assignment: CDR1 KGHDR and CDR2 SFDVKD. With 4 bases removed from V and 0 bases from J, the gap between germline ends came to 15 bases. The CDR3 contains 16 residues. The CDR3 protein is CATSDRHRINSYEQYF. For the CDR3, the DNA is TGTGCCACCAGTGACCGTCACAGGATAAACTCCTACGAGCAGTACTTC.

The chain employs TRBV12-3 or TRBV12-4 and TRBJ2-7; 10 bases are a match to TRBD1. There are 14 residues in the CDR3. V shed 4 bases, J shed 5 bases, and the junction held 5 bases outside the gene matches. The CDR3 reads CASSSDRGRNEQYF. For the CDR3, the DNA is TGTGCCAGCAGTTCAGACAGGGGGCGGAACGAGCAGTACTTC.

This clonotype was found a few times. J is TRBJ2-7 and V is TRBV7-9; D may be TRBD1 (5 bases). The CDR3 has 16 amino acids. Trimming took 5 bases from V and 6 from J, leaving 23 bases between them. CDR1 and CDR2 (germline): SEHNR, FQNEAQ (reference sequence). CDR3 residues: CASSPSSSILRGEQYF. CDR3 bases: TGTGCCAGCAGCCCATCTTCCTCGATCTTAAGGGGCGAGCAGTACTTC.

The chain employs TRBV6-1 and TRBJ2-1; 13 bases match TRBD2. Germline V gene sequence: CDR1 MNHNS, CDR2 SASEGT. The CDR3 sequence is 16 residues long. V shed 5 bases, J shed 6 bases, and the junction held 7 bases outside the gene matches. The CDR3 protein is CASSRLAGGSSNEQFF. The CDR3 DNA reads TGTGCCAGCAGTCGACTAGCGGGGGGCAGTAGCAATGAGCAGTTCTTC.

The chain has TRBV29-1 and TRBJ2-7, with D perhaps assigned TRBD1 or TRBD2 (6 bases each). This CDR3 comprises 12 residues. Germline lookup yields CDR1 SQVTM and CDR2 ANQGSEA. Trimming stripped 5 bases from V and 1 base from J, with 9 bases between. The CDR3 coding sequence is TGCAGCGTTCGGGGGCAATCCTACGAGCAGTACTTC. It translates to CSVRGQSYEQYF.

This clonotype has at least ten counts. The chain combines TRBV12-3 or TRBV12-4 with TRBJ2-5, with TRBD2 as a possible D gene (5 bases). CDR3 length equals 12 residues. Trimming stripped 5 bases from V and 4 bases from J, with 8 bases between. The CDR3 region is CASSPRVETQYF. In DNA form, the CDR3 reads TGTGCCAGCAGTCCGCGGGTAGAGACCCAGTACTTC.

The rearrangement joins TRBV7-2 to TRBJ2-3, with 8 nucleotides matching TRBD1. Trimming removed 3 bases from V and 0 bases from J; junction bases left unmatched: 5. CDR3 length equals 16 residues. CDR1 SGHTA and CDR2 FQGNSA come from the germline V gene. The CDR3 sequence is CASSFLTGVSTDTQYF. The CDR3, as DNA: TGTGCCAGCAGCTTTTTGACAGGGGTTAGCACAGATACGCAGTATTTT.

This clonotype appeared many times. The chain is built from TRBV5-1 and TRBJ2-1, with TRBD2 matching 9 bases. CDR1 and CDR2 (germline): SGHRS, YFSETQ. The CDR3 runs to 16 residues. Trimming cost V 8 bases and J 0 bases; bases outside gene matches: 9. Here the CDR3 reads CARMMTSGISYNEQFF. CDR3 DNA sequence: TGCGCCAGGATGATGACTAGCGGAATCTCCTACAATGAGCAGTTCTTC.

The chain couples TRBV6-2 or TRBV6-3 to TRBJ2-1; 7 nucleotides match TRBD2. The J segment lost 3 bases and the V segment lost 6 bases, leaving 8 bases of the junction unmatched. CDR1 MNHEY and CDR2 SVGEGT come from the germline V gene. CDR3 size: 15 residues. The CDR3 coding sequence is TGTGCCAGCAGCCCCCACTCTAGCGGCTACAATGAGCAGTTCTTC. Its protein is CASSPHSSGYNEQFF.

This clonotype has just a few counts. This chain connects TRBV5-1 to TRBJ1-3; D is uncertain. In germline, CDR1 is SGHRS, CDR2 YFSETQ. V was shortened by 4 bases and J by 1 base, with 12 bases between the two germline ends. This CDR3 is 15 amino acids long. CDR3 coding DNA: TGCGCCAGCAGCAGGGCCACCGGGTCTGGAAACACCATATATTTT. It specifies CASSRATGSGNTIYF. Full variable domain (outside the CDR3, taken from reference TRBV5-1 and TRBJ1-3): KAGVTQTPRYLIKTRGQQVTLSCSPISGHRSVSWYQQTPGQGLQFLFEYFSETQRNKGNFPGRFSGRQFSNSRSEMNVSTLELGDSALYLCASSRATGSGNTIYFGEGSWLTVV.

There are a few counts of this clonotype. The chain carries TRBV24-1 and TRBJ2-3, with 15 nucleotides matching TRBD2. CDR1 and CDR2 (germline): KGHDR, SFDVKD. The CDR3 has 17 amino acids. Trimming removed 4 bases from V and 2 bases from J; junction bases left unmatched: 3. The CDR3 DNA reads TGTGCCACCAGTGACCGGACTAGCGGGAGGGCCACAGATACGCAGTATTTT. It is translated as CATSDRTSGRATDTQYF.